Listed below are T cell receptor beta chains from one sample, sequenced in a study of T cells in Graves' hyperthyroidism and ophthalmopathy. TCRdb processed the multiplex PCR reads anew with MiXCR; each CDR3 protein has one entry. The sample includes about 400,000 distinct CDR3 sequences, approximately 14% of them seen just once. The sequenced sample consisted of blood. The receptors stem from a woman aged 18 to 35 with Graves' hyperthyroidism. The CDR3 runs from the conserved cysteine through the conserved F or W. A D gene is named only where the DNA matches it firmly. For some rows the clone size is stated as once, few or many, or as a class when expanded; others skip it.

J gene	D gene	V gene	clone size	CDR3 DNA	CDR3 protein
TRBJ2-5	TRBD1	TRBV7-6	NA	TGTGCCAGCAGCATCCGGGACAGGGGGCCCAGGGAGACCCAGTACTTC	CASSIRDRGPRETQYF
TRBJ2-6	TRBD2	TRBV5-1	NA	TGCGCCAGCAGCTGGGGAGGGGCCGGGGCCAACGTCCTGACTTTC	CASSWGGAGANVLTF
TRBJ2-1	TRBD2	TRBV4-3	NA	TGCGCCAGCAGCCAAGATCGACGGGGGGGCAACTATGAGCAGTTCTTC	CASSQDRRGGNYEQFF
TRBJ1-4	TRBD1	TRBV18	many	TGTGCCAGCTCAACACAGGGGGCTTATGAAAAACTGTTTTTT	CASSTQGAYEKLFF
TRBJ1-1	NA	TRBV7-3	many	TGTGCCAGCAGCCAAACAGGGAGCACTGAAGCTTTCTTT	CASSQTGSTEAFF
TRBJ2-1	NA	TRBV2	NA	TGTGCCAGCAGTGACGAAGGGTATGAGCAGTTCTTC	CASSDEGYEQFF
TRBJ2-7	TRBD1	TRBV10-3	NA	TGTGCCATCAGGGGACAGGGTTCGCCCTCTTGGGAGCAGTACTTC	CAIRGQGSPSWEQYF
TRBJ2-3	TRBD2	TRBV20-1	once	TGCAGTGCTAGAGATAGCGGGAGGGCTTCAGATACGCAGTATTTT	CSARDSGRASDTQYF
TRBJ2-7	TRBD1	TRBV5-1	many	TGCGCCAGCAGCTTGTTTTTCGGGACAGGGACCGAGCAGTACTTC	CASSLFFGTGTEQYF
TRBJ1-1	NA	TRBV7-9	many	TGTGCCAGCAGCCTAGACAGGTCATTGAACACTGAAGCTTTCTTT	CASSLDRSLNTEAFF